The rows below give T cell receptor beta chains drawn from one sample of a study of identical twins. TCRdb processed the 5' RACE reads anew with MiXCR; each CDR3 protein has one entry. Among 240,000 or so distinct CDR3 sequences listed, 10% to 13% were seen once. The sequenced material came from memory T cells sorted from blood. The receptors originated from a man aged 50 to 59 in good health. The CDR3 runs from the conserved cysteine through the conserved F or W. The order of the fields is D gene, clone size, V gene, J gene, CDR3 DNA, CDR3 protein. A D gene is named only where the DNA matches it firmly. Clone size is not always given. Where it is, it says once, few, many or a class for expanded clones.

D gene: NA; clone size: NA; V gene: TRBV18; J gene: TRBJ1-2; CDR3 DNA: TGTGCCAGCTCACCGGGAGAATTTGGGTATGGCTACACCTTC; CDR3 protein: CASSPGEFGYGYTF
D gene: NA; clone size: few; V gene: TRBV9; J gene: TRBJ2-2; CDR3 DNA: TGTGCCAGCAGCCCCCGTTTCGGGGGGAACACCGGGGAGCTGTTTTTT; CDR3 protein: CASSPRFGGNTGELFF
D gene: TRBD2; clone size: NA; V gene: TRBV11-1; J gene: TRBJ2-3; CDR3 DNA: TGTGCCAGCAGCTTAGCAGCTAGCGGGGGGGCCTCCACAGATACGCAGTATTTT; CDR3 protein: CASSLAASGGASTDTQYF
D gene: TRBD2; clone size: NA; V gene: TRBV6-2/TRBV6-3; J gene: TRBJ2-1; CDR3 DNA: TGTGCCAGCAGCGGGAAGCGGGGGGGAAACAATGAGCAGTTCTTC; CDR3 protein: CASSGKRGGNNEQFF
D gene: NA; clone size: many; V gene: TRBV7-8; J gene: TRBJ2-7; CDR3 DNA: TGTGCCAGCAGCTCAGGACAGCGGCCCTACGAGCAGTACTTC; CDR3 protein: CASSSGQRPYEQYF
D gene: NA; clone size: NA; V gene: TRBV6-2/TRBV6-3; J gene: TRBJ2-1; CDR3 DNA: TGTGCCAGCAGTTACGGGCCCCAAGATGGTGAGCAGTTCTTC; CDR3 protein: CASSYGPQDGEQFF
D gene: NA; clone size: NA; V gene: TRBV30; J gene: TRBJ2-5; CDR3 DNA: TGTGCCTGGGGAGGTAGGGAGACCCAGTACTTC; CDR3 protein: CAWGGRETQYF
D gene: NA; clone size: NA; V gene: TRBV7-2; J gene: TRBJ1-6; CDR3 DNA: TGTGCCAGCAGCCCCGACGGCACCCTTCGGGATTCACCCCTCCACTTT; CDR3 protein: CASSPDGTLRDSPLHF
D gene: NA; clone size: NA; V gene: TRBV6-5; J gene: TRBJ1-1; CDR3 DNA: TGTGCCAGCAGTTACTCACCGCGGGCCACTGAAGCTTTCTTT; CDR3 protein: CASSYSPRATEAFF
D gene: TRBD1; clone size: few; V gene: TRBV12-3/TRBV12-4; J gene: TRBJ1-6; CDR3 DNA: TGTGCCAGCAGTGAGGGACAGTCTTCACCCCTCCACTTT; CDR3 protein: CASSEGQSSPLHF
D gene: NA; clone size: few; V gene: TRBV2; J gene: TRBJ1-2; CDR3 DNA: TGTGCCAGAGCAGGGGATATGCGCGGTGGCTACACCTTC; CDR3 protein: CARAGDMRGGYTF
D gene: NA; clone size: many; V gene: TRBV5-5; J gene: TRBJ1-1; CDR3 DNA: TGTGCCAGCAGCTTGGATAGGCTGAACACTGAAGCTTTCTTT; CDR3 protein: CASSLDRLNTEAFF
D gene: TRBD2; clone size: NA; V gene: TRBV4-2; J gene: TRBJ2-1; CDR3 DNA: TGTGCCAGCAGCCAAGTCCGAGCGCTAGCGGGGGGAGGTGAGCAGTTCTTC; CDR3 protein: CASSQVRALAGGGEQFF
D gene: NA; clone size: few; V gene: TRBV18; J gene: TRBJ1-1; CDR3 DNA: TGTGCCAGCTCACCGGTAAGGGGCACTGAAGCTTTCTTT; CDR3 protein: CASSPVRGTEAFF
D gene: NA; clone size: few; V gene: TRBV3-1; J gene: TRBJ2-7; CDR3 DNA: TGTGCCAGCAGCCAATTTGTCTCTTCCCACGAGCAGTACTTC; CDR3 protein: CASSQFVSSHEQYF
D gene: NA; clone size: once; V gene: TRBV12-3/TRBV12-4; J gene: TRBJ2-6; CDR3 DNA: TGTGCCAGCAGTTCAAGGGACGGGCGAGGGGGGGCCAACGTCCTGACTTTC; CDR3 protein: CASSSRDGRGGANVLTF
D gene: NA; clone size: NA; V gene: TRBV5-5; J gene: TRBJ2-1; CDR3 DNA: TGTGCCAGCAGCTTGATCTTCCCGGACATCAGGGGGAGGAATGAGCAGTTCTTC; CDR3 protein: CASSLIFPDIRGRNEQFF
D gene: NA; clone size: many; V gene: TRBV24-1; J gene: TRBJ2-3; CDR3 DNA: TGTGCCACCAAGGATACTAGCACAGATACGCAGTATTTT; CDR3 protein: CATKDTSTDTQYF
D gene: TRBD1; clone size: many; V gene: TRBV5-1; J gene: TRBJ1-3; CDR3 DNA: TGCGCCAGCAGCTTCCAGGGGGCCCAGCCTGGAAACACCATATATTTT; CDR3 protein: CASSFQGAQPGNTIYF
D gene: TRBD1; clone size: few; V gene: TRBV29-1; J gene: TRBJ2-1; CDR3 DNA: TGCAGCGTTGAAGGCAGAGCCCGGGACAGATTATGGGAGCAGTTCTTC; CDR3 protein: CSVEGRARDRLWEQFF
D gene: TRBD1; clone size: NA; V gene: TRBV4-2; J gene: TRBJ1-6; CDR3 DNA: TGTGCCAGCAGCCAAGTTATTACAGGGGCGACTTATAATTCACCCCTCCACTTT; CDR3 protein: CASSQVITGATYNSPLHF
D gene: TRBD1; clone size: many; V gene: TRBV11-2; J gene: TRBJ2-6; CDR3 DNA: TGTGCCAGCAGCTTAGTTGGGACAGGGACCTCTGGGGCCAACGTCCTGACTTTC; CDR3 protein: CASSLVGTGTSGANVLTF
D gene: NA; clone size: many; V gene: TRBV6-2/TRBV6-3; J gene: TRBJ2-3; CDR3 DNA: TGTGCCAGCAGTTACCTGGGACCCGGTCTTTTGGATACGCAGTATTTT; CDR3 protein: CASSYLGPGLLDTQYF
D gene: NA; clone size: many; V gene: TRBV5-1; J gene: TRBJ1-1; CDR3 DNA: TGCGCCAGCAGCTTGTGGGGGGGACGGCCCCTAAGCGGCACTGAAGCTTTCTTT; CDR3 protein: CASSLWGGRPLSGTEAFF
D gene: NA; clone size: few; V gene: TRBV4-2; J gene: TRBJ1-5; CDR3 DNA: TGTGCCAGCAGCCAGACGGACGGCCGGGGTCAGCCCCAGCATTTT; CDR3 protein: CASSQTDGRGQPQHF
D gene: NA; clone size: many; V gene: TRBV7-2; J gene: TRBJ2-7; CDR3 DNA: TGTGCCAGCAGCCCCAACCTAGGGGAGGAGATACCCTACGAGCAGTACTTC; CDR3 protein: CASSPNLGEEIPYEQYF